This T cell receptor beta chain was retrieved from a study of cytomegalovirus exposure and HLA in healthy donors (dated by TCRdb to between 2016 and 2019). Concerning the study at large: According to an earlier analysis of 587 of the donors, some 180 million T cells yielded roughly 100 million unique TCR beta sequences and about 280 Gb of sequence data. Among the 398 genotyped donors, about 83% belonged to the genetic ancestry cluster associated with self-reported Caucasian donors. In a later genetic analysis, genome-wide SNP genotypes for about 65% of the 666 donors were used, and that subset was treated as a discovery cohort. An earlier analysis of several hundred of the donors used high-throughput TCR beta sequencing to judge whether each TCR beta V gene segment behaved as functional or pseudogenic. All discovery cohort repertoires had been generated using a single sequencing platform. In addition to the first cohort of 666 subjects, a separate validation cohort of 120 different subjects was used. The study was designed to test whether signatures of past pathogen exposure could be identified by cataloging public T cell receptors. The number of typed donors differed by locus: about 629-640 for A, B, C, DRB1 and DQB1; 500 to 550 for DQA1; approximately 600 for DPA1; and roughly 450 for DPB1. An early release covering roughly 600 HLA-typed donors comprised 250 to 350 gigabases of sequencing data and tens of millions of unique TCR sequences. Alongside the repertoire data, information on donor age, sex, ethnicity and CMV serostatus was compiled. The study combined high-throughput TCR immunosequencing, statistical association of individual TCRs with disease status, and machine learning to predict cytomegalovirus infection status. A later analysis re-examined previously published TCR beta repertoires from 500 to 700 donors and added high-resolution HLA genotyping to investigate patterns of TCR occurrence. The later analysis used no new phenotypic data to find candidate immune exposures, relying instead on TCR beta sequences and their occurrence across donors. Roughly five DR-DQ haplotypes were handled as single units for association and clustering because linkage in the cohort was strong. The T cell repertoires of some 670 subjects were profiled by immunosequencing and related to cytomegalovirus serostatus. Among 398 genotyped donors of the cohort, an average of approximately 240,000 unique TCR beta nucleotide sequences were sequenced per donor, roughly 20% of them non-productive. Both class I and class II loci were covered by HLA typing, at four-digit resolution.

Summary of the overall study and its limitations: HLA typing was unavailable for some donors at each locus, so association tests used only the typed subset. At a false discovery rate of 0.05, a later analysis linked under 20,000 TCR beta sequences to specific HLA alleles. According to the authors, the approach could potentially be generalized to other disease states and immunological phenotypes. In a later genetic analysis, fewer N-insertions in productive TCRs were reported among donors in an Asian-associated ancestry cluster than the roughly 670-donor mean. Because counts were too low, seventeen rarely observed V segments, including chromosome 9 orphons, were excluded from the earlier analysis of around 590 of the donors. In vitro tests confirmed that three of the cytomegalovirus-associated TCR beta chains recognize cytomegalovirus antigens. Most TCR sequences were observed very rarely across donors, whereas some public TCRs were present in many individuals. A further reported finding was that TCR beta sequences accurately predicted the HLA-A and HLA-B alleles for most subjects in the first cohort. The sequencing pipeline was judged likely to have produced a cluster of highly shared sequence variants as a technical artifact. A later analysis found that most CMV-associated TCR beta chains appeared HLA-restricted, with HLA associations seemingly driven largely by CMV exposure. Linkage disequilibrium might explain the correlated functional status among segregating V segments, but an unknown experimental factor could not be ruled out. An association between a missense DCLRE1C variant and V-gene and J-gene trimming of TCR beta chains was found in a later genetic analysis and replicated in an independent cohort. An earlier analysis of several hundred of the donors showed that most TCR beta V segments appeared in productive rearrangements either about 90% or about 30% of the time, which broadly matched IMGT annotations. When HLA alleles, especially DR and DQ, strongly co-occurred, TCR associations were difficult to assign to individual alleles. In the study, roughly 160 TCR beta chains were listed as associated with cytomegalovirus. Sequencing depth was assumed to be roughly uniform across donors in the presence/absence analyses, though that assumption may not hold. In a later analysis, the rate of TCR association differed among HLA loci, with DRB1 alleles having the most associated TCRs and HLA-C alleles having the fewest. The only immune exposure information available for the cohort was CMV serostatus. Several of the top co-occurrence clusters appeared to be linked to parvovirus B19, influenza, CMV and Epstein-Barr virus, according to a later analysis. Some IMGT-functional V segments, including TRBV6-2 and TRBV6-3, could not be distinguished by the 87-base-pair reads and were therefore excluded. In a later analysis, HLA-associated TCR beta chains showed more clonal expansion and lower generation probabilities than non-associated chains that were equally common. The cohort was sequenced for TCR beta chains only, and without alpha or paired-chain data the features that could be detected were limited. Cytomegalovirus status was reported to be diagnosed by the classifier with high specificity and sensitivity in both the original and validation cohorts.

The cohort consisted of 670 or so healthy bone marrow donors. At the time of sampling, all cohort members were nominally healthy, though unrecorded immune exposures were likely present. The donor tested CMV seropositive, placing the donor among the approximately 290 seropositive members of the cohort. A peripheral blood sample was provided by each donor, and peripheral blood mononuclear cells were used for TCR beta sequencing. The Qiagen DNeasy Blood Extraction Kit was used to extract genomic DNA from the blood cell samples. In the germline V gene, CDR1 corresponds to SGHVS and CDR2 to FNYEAQ. V is trimmed back by 6 bases and J by 3 bases, and the junction contains 12 bases that no gene match accounts for. From the cysteine through the phenylalanine, the CDR3 covers 16 amino acids. Only the CDR3 part of the read is kept: 48 bases, read in frame from the first base. As concerns this clone: This receptor's antigen is unknown. No clone much larger than this one lies a single base away; base qualities are absent.

The library was prepared using the immunoSEQ multiplex PCR assay. The multiplex PCR relied on a mix of 60 forward primers for TCR Vbeta segments and 13 reverse primers for TCR Jbeta segments. The CDR3 region of rearranged TCR beta genes was amplified from genomic DNA by a multiplex PCR assay. On the Illumina HiSeq System, the amplified TCR beta libraries were sequenced as 87-base-pair reads. Per the source publication's procedure: In a later analysis, 70 million to 95 million unique TCR beta chains were counted across the roughly 670 repertoires, and roughly 10 million of these chains were shared by at least two donors. A nearest-neighbor algorithm error-corrected the raw reads and collapsed the reads into unique sequences, merging closely related sequences to remove PCR and sequencing errors. CDR3 sequences were aligned to IMGT reference sequences to assign V, D and J gene segments. Each retained sequence needed at least a six-nucleotide match to both a V gene segment and a J gene segment. Rearrangements were classified as productive when the CDR3 lacked stop codons and remained in frame with V and J, and all other rearrangements were classified as non-productive. Following IMGT convention, CDR3 was defined as the stretch from the second conserved V-encoded cysteine up to the conserved J-encoded phenylalanine. Sequences without an unambiguous match to a single V gene segment were excluded from the earlier analysis of a few hundred of the donors. An earlier analysis of 587 of the donors called V segments functional above 56.7% productive rearrangements and segregating when the between-donor standard deviation exceeded 5%. To diagnose cytomegalovirus status from the catalog of TCR beta chain sequences, a statistical classification framework was built. In a later analysis, TCR nucleotide sequences were compared against IMGT/GENE-DB human TR gene sequences so that V and J genes could be assigned. In a later analysis, CDR3 sequences and most-parsimonious VDJ recombination scenarios were assigned using the TCRdist pipeline. A later analysis defined each TCR beta chain by its CDR3 amino acid sequence plus V-gene family, and excluded reads lacking a unique V-gene family. A later analysis removed 592 highly shared, low-generation-probability nucleotide sequences to deal with suspected cross-contamination and a sequencing artifact. A later analysis calculated a clonal expansion index for each public chain from normalized within-repertoire ranks of inferred template counts. In a later analysis, generation probabilities were computed using a VDJ recombination model fitted to out-of-frame rearrangements, and the results were checked against IGoR. In a later analysis, hypergeometric tests were used to score TCR-TCR, TCR-HLA and TCR-CMV co-occurrence, with a repertoire-size bias correction applied to TCR pairs. To estimate false discovery rates, a later analysis permuted the HLA or CMV assignments 20 times. In a later analysis, co-occurring TCRs were grouped using DBSCAN, with TCRdist sequence similarity added in when clustering inside HLA-allele-positive subsets. For co-occurrence clustering, repertoires with fewer than 30,000 or more than 120,000 public chains were excluded, along with a handful of repertoires with anomalous nucleotide sharing. TCRdb took this table from immuneACCESS and kept in-frame rearrangements with V and J called. Such tables lack part of the clones; where checked against another copy, unresolved V genes explain under half of the gap, and the rest is unexplained. D and trimming were read from the DNA, whereas the V and J calls and clone size are those reported in that table. The sample includes roughly 180,000 clones, with 76% observed a single time. Jointly, the top ten make up 2% to 3% of the sample.

The sequenced sample was PBMCs. The chain was built from TRBV7-6 and TRBJ2-5, with TRBD2 identical over 8 junction bases. This TCR derives from a woman between 25 and 40 years old in good health and CMV-seropositive. The nucleotide sequence is given as TGTGCCAGCAGTTCTAGAGGACTAGCCGCTAAAGAGACCCAGTACTTC. Its translation reads: CASSSRGLAAKETQYF.